Listed below are T cell receptor beta chains from one sample, sequenced in a study of identical twins. One entry per CDR3 protein, called by TCRdb with MiXCR from the 5' RACE reads. The table includes about 890,000 distinct CDR3 sequences, 12% detected once. These data were also filed under a second study, of yellow fever vaccine responses in identical twins.

The sample taken for sequencing was PBMCs. All receptors come from a woman under 30 in good health. Each CDR3 is given with its conserved first and last residue. A D gene is named only where the DNA matches it firmly. A row's size may be missing; if present it is once, few, many or a size class.

clone_size	d_call	v_call	j_call	cdr3_length	cdr3_aa	cdr3_nt
many	TRBD2	TRBV5-1	TRBJ2-2	14	CASRPTSAGGELFF	TGCGCCAGCAGACCTACTAGCGCGGGCGGGGAGCTGTTTTTT
many	-	TRBV6-2/TRBV6-3	TRBJ1-5	14	CASRESGEAQPQHF	TGTGCCAGCAGGGAATCAGGGGAGGCTCAGCCCCAGCATTTT
-	TRBD1	TRBV6-1	TRBJ2-1	14	CASGQGAFTIEQFF	TGTGCCAGCGGACAGGGGGCTTTCACAATTGAGCAGTTCTTC
few	TRBD2	TRBV6-1	TRBJ2-3	16	CASRPLAGGQTDTQYF	TGTGCCAGCAGACCCTTAGCGGGAGGGCAAACAGATACGCAGTATTTT
-	-	TRBV28	TRBJ2-7	15	CASSFASGGNNEQYF	TGTGCCAGCAGTTTCGCGAGTGGGGGGAACAACGAGCAGTACTTC
once	-	TRBV19	TRBJ2-2	16	CASSPPGLTLGGELFF	TGTGCCAGTAGTCCCCCGGGACTTACCTTGGGTGGGGAGCTGTTTTTT
-	-	TRBV6-5	TRBJ1-6	14	CASSYGGSNSPLHF	TGTGCCAGCAGTTACGGGGGTAGTAATTCACCCCTCCACTTT
few	-	TRBV5-1	TRBJ1-1	17	CASSLGTGTVMNTEAFF	TGCGCCAGCAGCTTAGGAACCGGGACGGTGATGAACACTGAAGCTTTCTTT
-	TRBD2	TRBV9	TRBJ2-1	15	CASSASGIWYNEQFF	TGTGCCAGCAGCGCGAGCGGGATTTGGTACAATGAGCAGTTCTTC
few	TRBD1	TRBV24-1	TRBJ2-2	15	CATSERGTATGELFF	TGTGCCACCAGTGAAAGAGGGACAGCCACCGGGGAGCTGTTTTTT
-	TRBD2	TRBV12-5	TRBJ2-1	17	CASGSPADGGSYNEQFF	TGTGCTAGTGGTTCCCCTGCCGATGGCGGGAGTTACAATGAGCAGTTCTTC
-	TRBD1	TRBV10-3	TRBJ2-2	15	CAIRGQGSGTGELFF	TGTGCCATCAGGGGACAGGGGTCGGGCACCGGGGAGCTGTTTTTT
few	-	TRBV5-5	TRBJ2-3	13	CASSLGPSDTQYF	TGTGCCAGCAGCTTGGGCCCCTCGGATACGCAGTATTTT
many	-	TRBV6-1	TRBJ2-2	14	CASWWGANTGELFF	TGTGCCAGCTGGTGGGGGGCGAACACCGGGGAGCTGTTTTTT
few	-	TRBV15	TRBJ2-3	16	CATSRDLPLGTDTQYF	TGTGCCACCAGCAGAGATCTCCCCCTGGGCACAGATACGCAGTATTTT
few	-	TRBV11-2	TRBJ2-3	16	CASSLDLEVSTDTQYF	TGTGCCAGCAGCTTAGATCTAGAGGTTTCCACAGATACGCAGTATTTT
-	-	TRBV19	TRBJ1-5	14	CASSIDGNNQPQHF	TGTGCCAGTAGTATAGATGGCAACAATCAGCCCCAGCATTTT
-	-	TRBV7-2	TRBJ1-1	14	CASSLVDGNTEAFF	TGTGCCAGCAGCTTAGTGGACGGAAACACTGAAGCTTTCTTT
-	TRBD1	TRBV24-1	TRBJ2-5	15	CATSAADRGKETQYF	TGTGCCACCAGTGCCGCGGACAGGGGCAAAGAGACCCAGTACTTC
few	TRBD2	TRBV5-6	TRBJ2-7	15	CASSKLAGARNEQYF	TGTGCCAGCAGCAAACTAGCGGGAGCGAGGAACGAGCAGTACTTC
many	-	TRBV10-1	TRBJ2-7	12	CASSGTGYEQYF	TGCGCCAGCAGTGGGACTGGGTACGAGCAGTACTTC
-	TRBD2	TRBV12-3/TRBV12-4	TRBJ2-3	17	CASQLAGGRASTDTQYF	TGTGCCAGCCAGTTAGCGGGGGGGCGTGCTAGCACAGATACGCAGTATTTT